A selection of T cell receptor beta chains follows, all from one sample in a study of T-cell reconstitution after alpha-beta-depleted transplantation in children. TCRdb re-called the PCR reads with MiXCR, one entry per CDR3 protein. This table holds about 360,000 distinct CDR3 sequences, 13% found once. Source: PBMCs, taken from the stem cell graft. Receptors originate from a human donor who donated a stem cell graft to a child with Fanconi anemia. Each CDR3 is given with its conserved first and last residue. The order of the fields is V gene, J gene, clone size, D gene, CDR3 protein, CDR3 DNA. D genes are given only for firm matches. Some rows have no size entry. The others give once, few or many, or a class for an expanded clone.

v_call: TRBV7-6; j_call: TRBJ2-1; clone_size: .; d_call: .; cdr3_aa: CASSLEPQTVSSYNEQFF; cdr3_nt: TGTGCCAGCAGCTTAGAACCCCAGACAGTTAGCTCCTACAATGAGCAGTTCTTC
v_call: TRBV2; j_call: TRBJ2-1; clone_size: few; d_call: .; cdr3_aa: CASKNGAYNEQFF; cdr3_nt: TGTGCCAGCAAAAATGGCGCGTACAATGAGCAGTTCTTC
v_call: TRBV6-1; j_call: TRBJ2-2; clone_size: .; d_call: .; cdr3_aa: CASSARGQRGGELFF; cdr3_nt: TGTGCCAGCAGTGCCAGGGGCCAAAGGGGCGGGGAGCTGTTTTTT
v_call: TRBV7-9; j_call: TRBJ1-2; clone_size: few; d_call: TRBD1; cdr3_aa: CASSFDRGRVGGYTF; cdr3_nt: TGTGCCAGCAGCTTCGACAGGGGACGAGTTGGTGGCTACACCTTC
v_call: TRBV6-1; j_call: TRBJ1-1; clone_size: few; d_call: .; cdr3_aa: CASTELRGRAEAFF; cdr3_nt: TGTGCCAGCACTGAGTTACGGGGACGGGCTGAAGCTTTCTTT
v_call: TRBV7-9; j_call: TRBJ2-5; clone_size: .; d_call: TRBD1; cdr3_aa: CASSSPGQYTETQYF; cdr3_nt: TGTGCCAGCAGCTCGCCGGGACAGTACACAGAGACCCAGTACTTC
v_call: TRBV29-1; j_call: TRBJ2-1; clone_size: .; d_call: TRBD1; cdr3_aa: CSVEGGRRGLRNEQFF; cdr3_nt: TGCAGCGTTGAAGGCGGGCGCAGGGGGCTTCGGAATGAGCAGTTCTTC
v_call: TRBV20-1; j_call: TRBJ2-7; clone_size: many; d_call: TRBD2; cdr3_aa: CSADSGGARYEQYF; cdr3_nt: TGCAGTGCTGACAGCGGGGGGGCAAGGTACGAGCAGTACTTC
v_call: TRBV4-2; j_call: TRBJ1-1; clone_size: many; d_call: .; cdr3_aa: CASSQLGTEAFF; cdr3_nt: TGTGCCAGCAGCCAGTTAGGGACTGAAGCTTTCTTT
v_call: TRBV15; j_call: TRBJ1-5; clone_size: .; d_call: .; cdr3_aa: CATSRDGGNQPQHF; cdr3_nt: TGTGCCACCAGCAGAGATGGGGGCAATCAGCCCCAGCATTTT
v_call: TRBV5-1; j_call: TRBJ1-3; clone_size: .; d_call: .; cdr3_aa: CASSLKRDFSGNTIYF; cdr3_nt: TGCGCCAGCAGCTTGAAAAGGGACTTCTCTGGAAACACCATATATTTT
v_call: TRBV25-1; j_call: TRBJ1-1; clone_size: .; d_call: .; cdr3_aa: CASIRHEEAFF; cdr3_nt: TGTGCCAGCATACGTCATGAAGAAGCTTTCTTT